These 13 T cell receptor beta chains originate from one sample sequenced in a study of cytomegalovirus exposure and HLA in healthy donors. PCR employed 60 Vbeta and 13 Jbeta primers. Here immunoSEQ multiplex PCR was the method, and the copy in TCRdb shows in-frame clones only, minus some. Of roughly 220,000 clones in the sample, roughly 80% were seen once. Sample: PBMCs. Source of these receptors: a young man in good health and CMV-seronegative.

Points on this clone: The conserved final phenylalanine or tryptophan is absent from the CDR3, which likely points to a read error. Because the CDR3's place on the DNA is in doubt, the DNA is left out and the CDR3 is given as listed by TCRdb. The CDR3 reads CASSMGRESGTGRG. This chain uses TRBV19 with TRBJ2-7; the D call in the table, TRBD1, was not verified against the DNA. The CDR3 length is 14 residues, termini included. CDR1 and CDR2 (germline): LNHDA, SQIVND (reference sequence).

This chain joins TRBV5-1 and TRBJ2-3; D is uncertain. The germline V gene has CDR1 SGHRS and CDR2 YFSETQ. The length of the CDR3 is 14 residues. V was shortened by 0 bases and J by 6 bases, with 11 bases between the two germline ends. CDR3 sequence (DNA): TGCGCCAGCAGCTTGGGATCCGGTTACGATACGCAGTATTTT. Translated, it gives CASSLGSGYDTQYF.

This clone was observed a handful of times. The chain uses TRBV27 and TRBJ2-3, with 9 bases lining up with TRBD1. CDR3 length: 18 residues. Germline V CDR1 and CDR2: MNHEY, SMNVEV (reference sequence). V dropped 5 bases and J dropped 3; count of bases not matched to a gene: 15. The CDR3 DNA reads as TGTGCCAGCAGTCTGGGACAGGGAACCTTTTTAAAGACAGATACGCAGTATTTT. Translating it yields CASSLGQGTFLKTDTQYF.

The chain has TRBV6-5 and TRBJ2-7; tentatively, D is TRBD2 (7 bases). CDR1 MNHEY and CDR2 SVGAGI come from the germline V gene. Between the trimmed V and J ends, which lost 7 bases and 3 bases, there was a span of 13 bases. There are 13 residues in the CDR3. Here the CDR3 reads CASTQGGVYEQYF. CDR3 DNA sequence: TGTGCCAGCACCCAAGGGGGGGTCTACGAGCAGTACTTC.

The table lists this clone with a few counts. The chain links TRBV10-3 to TRBJ2-5; 10 nucleotides align to TRBD1. The CDR3 has 13 residues. J gave up 11 bases and V 11 bases, and 14 bases lay outside the gene matches. Per germline, CDR1 ENHRY and CDR2 SYGVKD. The CDR3 nucleotides read TGTGCCCTATCCGGGACAGGGGATTCGAAGCAGTACTTC. This encodes CALSGTGDSKQYF.

The chain recombines TRBV2 with TRBJ2-7, with D maybe TRBD2 (5 bases). The CDR3 has 12 residues. Germline V gene sequence: CDR1 SNHLY, CDR2 FYNNEI. V shed 2 bases and J shed 6 bases, with 8 bases lying between them. This CDR3 is CASSENEGEQYF. The CDR3 DNA follows: TGTGCCAGCAGTGAAAACGAGGGCGAGCAGTACTTC.

The gene calls are TRBV27 and TRBJ2-7; 15 bases fit TRBD2. The CDR3 totals 16 residues. The junction had 8 bases not matched to a gene; V was cut back by 5 bases and J by 6 bases. Germline V CDR1 and CDR2: MNHEY, SMNVEV (reference sequence). CDR3 coding DNA: TGTGCCAGCAGTCCTTCGGGACTAGCGGGGGGTACCGAGCAGTACTTC. This codes for CASSPSGLAGGTEQYF.

The chain employs TRBV5-4 and TRBJ2-5, with 7 bases matching TRBD1. Per the germline V gene, CDR1 is SGHNT and CDR2 is YYREEE (reference sequence). V was clipped by 5 bases and J by 3 bases; unmatched bases: 10. This CDR3 comprises 15 residues. The CDR3 loop is CASRDRGQRKETQYF. In DNA form, the CDR3 reads TGTGCCAGCAGGGATAGGGGACAGCGTAAAGAGACCCAGTACTTC.

The chain couples TRBV6-5 to TRBJ1-1; TRBD1 is a possible D gene (5 bases). CDR3 length: 14 amino acids. The V end lost 0 bases, the J end lost 5 bases, and 10 bases lay between the germline ends. Germline V gene lookup returns CDR1 MNHEY and CDR2 SVGAGI. The CDR3: CASSYSGVRTEAFF. CDR3 DNA sequence: TGTGCCAGCAGTTACTCAGGGGTTCGAACTGAAGCTTTCTTT.

The chain recombines TRBV6-1 with TRBJ2-3; the D gene is possibly TRBD1 (6 bases). Germline values: CDR1 MNHNS, CDR2 SASEGT. The CDR3 extends over 14 amino acids. V dropped 3 bases and J dropped 2 bases, with 9 bases sitting between them. The CDR3 region has the DNA TGTGCCAGCAGTGAGCAGGGGTCCACAGATACGCAGTATTTT. It yields the protein CASSEQGSTDTQYF.

This clone was detected only a few times. The chain couples TRBV5-1 to TRBJ1-6, with D perhaps matching TRBD1 (5 bases). Trimming took 0 bases from V and 7 from J, leaving 11 bases between them. CDR3 length: 15 residues. From germline, CDR1 is SGHRS and CDR2 YFSETQ. The CDR3 DNA is TGCGCCAGCAGCTTGGGAGCAGGGCAGAATTCACCCCTCCACTTT. Translating gives CASSLGAGQNSPLHF.

The rearrangement joins TRBV5-1 to TRBJ1-4; D gene ambiguous. The germline V and J ends were trimmed by 1 base and 8 bases, with 18 bases remaining between them. This CDR3 is built from 16 residues. Per germline, CDR1 SGHRS and CDR2 YFSETQ. CDR3 amino acids: CASSLQLEVRKEKLFF. CDR3 nucleotides: TGCGCCAGCAGCTTGCAACTAGAGGTCCGGAAGGAAAAACTGTTTTTT.

The genes are TRBV2 and TRBJ2-7; the D is unclear. The CDR3 consists of 15 residues. With 9 bases removed from V and 4 bases from J, the gap between germline ends came to 22 bases. Germline V CDR1 and CDR2: SNHLY, FYNNEI. The chain's CDR3 is CASFFKQKAAYEQYF. CDR3 bases: TGTGCCAGTTTTTTCAAGCAGAAGGCGGCATACGAGCAGTACTTC.